A single sample is the source of the 14 T cell receptor beta chains below, sequenced in a study of response to subunit inactivated influenza vaccine. TCRdb reanalysed the RT-PCR reads using MiXCR and keeps one entry per CDR3 protein. The repertoire consists of under 550,000 distinct CDR3 sequences, with roughly 8.2% occurring once and the leading ten covering under 15%. The input for sequencing was PBMCs from blood, taken about 23 months after vaccination. The receptor set was obtained from a man aged 50-75 years who received an inactivated influenza vaccine.

The chain couples TRBV5-1 to TRBJ1-1; D is perhaps TRBD1 (6 bases). The CDR3 is 14 residues long. Per germline, CDR1 SGHRS and CDR2 YFSETQ. V was trimmed by 1 base and J by 3 bases, leaving 10 bases between them. The DNA for the CDR3 is TGCGCCAGCAGCTTGTCGGGGGCCTACACTGAAGCTTTCTTT. Translated: CASSLSGAYTEAFF.

This clonotype has only a few counts. The rearrangement joins TRBV2 to TRBJ2-1; 9 bases match TRBD2. This CDR3 is 17 amino acids long. Germline V gives CDR1 SNHLY, CDR2 FYNNEI. The trim removed 3 bases at V and 12 bases at J, leaving 18 bases unmatched. The CDR3 coding sequence is TGTGCCAGCAGTGAGAGGGTTCGGGCTAGCGGGGATAGCAGGCAGTTCTTC. It is translated as CASSERVRASGDSRQFF. Full variable domain (outside the CDR3, taken from reference TRBV2 and TRBJ2-1): EPEVTQTPSHQVTQMGQEVILRCVPISNHLYFYWYRQILGQKVEFLVSFYNNEISEKSEIFDDQFSVERPDGSNFTLKIRSTKLEDSAMYFCASSERVRASGDSRQFFGPGTRLTVL.

This chain links TRBV20-1 with TRBJ2-1, with 11 bases matching TRBD2. The CDR3 runs to 14 residues. With V trimmed by 6 bases and J by 6 bases, 7 bases remained unmatched. Germline V lookup: CDR1 DFQATT, CDR2 SNEGSKA (reference sequence). The CDR3 region is CSALRGLAANEQFF. The CDR3 nucleotides are TGCAGTGCCCTACGGGGACTAGCGGCCAATGAGCAGTTCTTC.

This chain uses TRBV19 with TRBJ2-7; 8 bases align to TRBD1. Unmatched junction bases numbered 14, after V lost 5 bases and J lost 11 bases. Germline V gene sequence: CDR1 LNHDA, CDR2 SQIVND (reference sequence). This CDR3 is built from 14 residues. The CDR3 loop reads CASSDQGQDPFKYF. CDR3 coding DNA: TGTGCCAGTAGTGACCAGGGACAGGACCCCTTCAAGTACTTC. The full variable domain, its missing parts supplied by reference TRBV19 and TRBJ2-7, is DGGITQSPKYLFRKEGQNVTLSCEQNLNHDAMYWYRQDPGQGLRLIYYSQIVNDFQKGDIAEGYSVSREKKESFPLTVTSAQKNPTAFYLCASSDQGQDPFKYFGPGTRLTVT.

This clonotype was counted a few times. This chain links TRBV7-6 with TRBJ2-2; D gene unclear. V shed 4 bases and J shed 0 bases, with 6 bases lying between them. Germline lookup yields CDR1 SGHVS and CDR2 FNYEAQ. CDR3 length: 14 residues. The DNA of the CDR3 is TGTGCCAGCAGCTCCCGACCGAACACCGGGGAGCTGTTTTTT. It specifies CASSSRPNTGELFF. Supplemented by reference TRBV7-6 and TRBJ2-2, the full variable domain reads GAGVSQSPRYKVTKRGQDVALRCDPISGHVSLYWYRQALGQGPEFLTYFNYEAQQDKSGLPNDRFSAERPEGSISTLTIQRTEQRDSAMYRCASSSRPNTGELFFGEGSRLTVL.

The V gene is TRBV10-3, the J gene TRBJ2-7, with a weak D call TRBD1 (5 bases). Germline V gene data show CDR1 as ENHRY and CDR2 as SYGVKD. The V end was cut by 5 bases, the J end by 4 bases, with 12 bases between. This CDR3 spans 13 amino acids. CDR3 protein: CAISLQGPYEQYF. Here the CDR3 DNA reads TGTGCCATCAGTCTGCAGGGTCCTTACGAGCAGTACTTC.

Comments on this clonotype: A single base separates this from a much larger clone, so it may be a read error. The final CDR3 position lacks the conserved phenylalanine or tryptophan, pointing to a likely read error. The chain has TRBV27 and TRBJ2-5; D possibly matches TRBD1 or TRBD2 (5 bases each). Germline CDR1 is MNHEY and CDR2 is SMNVEV (reference sequence). The CDR3 spans 13 residues. V lost 6 bases, J lost 10 bases, and 18 bases lay in between. In DNA, the CDR3 is TGTGCCAGCAGCCAGGGACCGGTCCTTTTCCAGTACCTC. Amino acid sequence: CASSQGPVLFQYL.

The gene calls are TRBV7-3 and TRBJ2-5, with 8 bases matching TRBD2. The germline gives CDR1 SGHTA, CDR2 FQGTGA. V gave up 5 bases and J gave up 4 bases; unmatched junction bases: 3. The CDR3 extends over 13 amino acids. Here the CDR3 DNA reads TGTGCCAGCAGCCCGGGGGGGGTAGAGACCCAGTACTTC. It translates to CASSPGGVETQYF.

This clonotype showed up just a few times. The V call is TRBV6-1, the J call TRBJ2-6, with D perhaps being TRBD1 or TRBD2 (5 bases each). This CDR3 is 16 amino acids long. Germline loops: CDR1 MNHNS, CDR2 SASEGT. Trimming left V 3 bases short and J 4 bases short, with 13 bases between. The CDR3 spells CASSDPGGTGANVLTF. The CDR3 bases are TGTGCCAGCAGTGATCCTGGGGGTACCGGGGCCAACGTCCTGACTTTC.

This clonotype was detected only once. This chain joins TRBV4-2 and TRBJ2-3; 8 bases match TRBD2. This CDR3 comprises 18 residues. The V and J ends lost 1 base and 6 bases, in that order; junction bases with no gene match: 15. Looked up from germline, CDR1 is LGHNA and CDR2 is YNFKEQ. The chain's CDR3 is CASSQALRTSPPPDTQYF. In DNA form, the CDR3 reads TGTGCCAGCAGCCAAGCACTCCGGACTAGCCCCCCGCCCGATACGCAGTATTTT.

The rearrangement links TRBV4-3 to TRBJ1-1, with TRBD1 matching 7 bases. Germline CDR1 and CDR2: LGHNA and YSLEER. The CDR3 is 15 residues long. After removal of 1 base from V and 3 bases from J, the junction contained 5 bases not matched to a gene. CDR3 coding DNA: TGCGCCAGCAGCCAAGTCTCGACAGGGTACACTGAAGCTTTCTTT. It yields the protein CASSQVSTGYTEAFF.

CDR3 nucleotide sequence: TGTGCCGTCGGGGGCGGTAGGAGCGCGGATACGCAGTATTTT. Residues: CAVGGGRSADTQYF. The chain links TRBV7-9 to TRBJ2-3; TRBD1 or TRBD2 may be the D gene (6 bases each). The germline V gene encodes CDR1 SEHNR and CDR2 FQNEAQ (reference sequence). The ends were cut back, 11 bases at V and 6 bases at J, with 21 bases in the middle. The CDR3 totals 14 residues.

This clonotype came up a few times. The V call is TRBV6-1, the J call TRBJ1-2; 7 nucleotides align to TRBD1. This CDR3 has 15 residues. The germline V gene has CDR1 MNHNS and CDR2 SASEGT. After removal of 6 bases from V and 1 base from J, the junction contained 8 bases not matched to a gene. CDR3 amino acids: CASRAGQYRNYGYTF. The CDR3 coding sequence is TGTGCCAGCAGGGCGGGACAGTACCGTAACTATGGCTACACCTTC.

This clonotype showed up many times. V usage is TRBV15 and J usage is TRBJ2-1, with a tentative D call TRBD1 (6 bases). Deletions cut 0 bases from V and 9 bases from J, with 6 bases between. Germline values: CDR1 LNHNV, CDR2 YYDKDF (reference sequence). CDR3 length: 12 amino acids. The CDR3 region is CATSREGAEQFF. The CDR3 DNA is TGTGCCACCAGCAGAGAGGGGGCTGAGCAGTTCTTC.